The rows below give T cell receptor beta chains drawn from one sample of a study of blood T cell repertoires in COVID-19. Data came from immunoSEQ multiplex PCR; TCRdb stores just in-frame clones and leaves some out. The sample has about 34,000 clones, roughly 88% seen once. The sequencing sample was made of peripheral blood. The origin of the receptors is a man older than 75 with acute or convalescent COVID-19. CDR3s include the opening cysteine and the closing phenylalanine or tryptophan. Each record gives: V gene, CDR3 protein.

V: TRBV7-6; CDR3: CASKGWNTGELFF
V: TRBV7-6; CDR3: CASRADRGLSGTDTQYF
V: TRBV27; CDR3: CASRSKPGTTGNTIYF
V: TRBV19; CDR3: CASSSYRQGGAGELFF
V: TRBV5-1; CDR3: CASSLERAYGYTF
V: TRBV5-8; CDR3: CASSSVVGYGGDYGYTF
V: TRBV5-5; CDR3: CASSLVPLPAGELFF
V: TRBV3-1/TRBV3-2; CDR3: CASSLSGTGALSGNTIYF
V: TRBV4-2; CDR3: CASSPRAGGDTEAFF
V: TRBV7-2; CDR3: CASSSRGSGGAPYEQYF
V: TRBV5-1; CDR3: CASSLARTSETQYF
V: TRBV5-5; CDR3: CASSLWGDEQFF
V: TRBV20-1; CDR3: CSASTGVGYTF
V: TRBV7-9; CDR3: CASSWGQNNEKLFF
V: TRBV6-1; CDR3: CASSDRGLGEAFF
V: TRBV19; CDR3: CASSVWGADQQETQYF
V: TRBV15; CDR3: CATSYRTGFNEQFF
V: TRBV9; CDR3: CASSRNRGGPGGELFF
V: TRBV15; CDR3: CATRHLTSNEKLFF
V: TRBV7-9; CDR3: CASSWGTGQETQYF
V: TRBV27; CDR3: CASSPLGAGETEAFF
V: TRBV5-1; CDR3: CASRTGLSYNSPLHF
V: TRBV19; CDR3: CASSATGGLSNEQFF
V: TRBV5-6; CDR3: CASSLTGDLNYGYTF
V: TRBV6-1; CDR3: CASSESGGGYEQYF
V: TRBV10-3; CDR3: CAISELLTSSETQYF
V: TRBV27; CDR3: CASSWDRDTEAFF
V: TRBV3-1/TRBV3-2; CDR3: CASSQKSNGPGPLHF
V: TRBV24-1; CDR3: CATSDSPGTGELFF
V: TRBV2; CDR3: CASTETGFYSNQPQHF
V: TRBV27; CDR3: CASSQRGGLETQYF
V: TRBV2; CDR3: CASRVRGNEQFF
V: TRBV6-4; CDR3: CASSDGTGSTDTQYF
V: TRBV5-6; CDR3: CASSRVRYGYTF
V: TRBV30; CDR3: CAWSRNRVYEQYF
V: TRBV30; CDR3: CAWSPGLETEQFF
V: TRBV3-1/TRBV3-2; CDR3: CASSRGTSGRNTGELFF
V: TRBV3-1/TRBV3-2; CDR3: CASSPQGGRQPQHF
V: TRBV4-1; CDR3: CASSLNQGGNSPLHF
V: TRBV9; CDR3: CASSVVVAGSEAFF
V: TRBV5-1; CDR3: CASSPLGQGAEAFF
V: TRBV2; CDR3: CASRRGLSGTGELFF
V: TRBV3-1/TRBV3-2; CDR3: CASSPSSGTGNLLDNRNQPQHF
V: TRBV2; CDR3: CASSEAGDRDSEQYF
V: TRBV5-1; CDR3: CASSLGTGRFYEQYF
V: TRBV9; CDR3: CASNLRSTDTQYF